This T cell receptor (beta chain) was identified in a study of T cell responses to AZD1222 COVID-19 vaccine. Researchers grouped second doses given at about 4 or about 12 weeks into one pool. Clones were sequenced by immunoSEQ multiplex PCR, and TCRdb holds only the in-frame ones, with some missing. The sample includes some 50,000 clones, over 75% of them seen just once. This receptor was obtained from an adult who received the AZD1222 COVID-19 vaccine. The sequenced sample was peripheral blood, obtained 28 days after the second AZD1222 dose.

The CDR3 region is CASSERGTALGEKLFF. The CDR3 bases are TGTGCCAGCAGTGAAAGGGGAACAGCCTTGGGGGAAAAACTGTTTTTT. This chain connects TRBV25-1 to TRBJ1-4; a weak D match, TRBD1 (5 bases). CDR1 MGHDK and CDR2 SYGVNS come from the germline V gene. This CDR3 has 16 amino acids. V lost 2 bases, J lost 8 bases, and 18 bases lay in between.